These T cell receptor beta chains were read from a single sample in a study of blood T cells in healthy people across ages. TCRdb redid the calling of the 5' RACE reads with MiXCR, one entry per CDR3 protein. The data hold 540,000 or so distinct CDR3 sequences, with about 25% observed a single time. The same sample was also studied in work on T cells of mothers and their children.

Sequencing used blood. These TCRs come from a boy aged 10-17 years in good health. Each CDR3 is given with its conserved first and last residue. A D gene is named only where the DNA matches it firmly. Clone size is stated in some rows and not others, as once, few, many or a class when expanded.

j_gene: TRBJ2-4
v_gene: TRBV24-1
abundance: few
d_gene: TRBD1
CDR3nt: TGTGCCACCAGTGGTTCCGGGACAGGGGTCCTGAAAAACATTCAGTACTTC
CDR3aa: CATSGSGTGVLKNIQYF

j_gene: TRBJ2-5
v_gene: TRBV2
abundance: few
d_gene: TRBD2
CDR3nt: TGTGCCAGCAGTGACATAGCGGGGGTACAGGAGACCCAGTACTTC
CDR3aa: CASSDIAGVQETQYF

j_gene: TRBJ2-3
v_gene: TRBV5-1
abundance: NA
d_gene: NA
CDR3nt: TGCGCCAGCAGCTTGGCCCGAGGGAAAGATACGCAGTATTTT
CDR3aa: CASSLARGKDTQYF

j_gene: TRBJ1-6
v_gene: TRBV9
abundance: few
d_gene: TRBD1
CDR3nt: TGTGCCAGCAGCTGGGGGGAACCGGGACAGGGCGCTTCACCCCTCCACTTT
CDR3aa: CASSWGEPGQGASPLHF

j_gene: TRBJ2-1
v_gene: TRBV20-1
abundance: NA
d_gene: NA
CDR3nt: TGCAGTGCTAGATCGGGAGTCTCCTACAATGAGCAGTTCTTC
CDR3aa: CSARSGVSYNEQFF

j_gene: TRBJ2-1
v_gene: TRBV6-6
abundance: NA
d_gene: NA
CDR3nt: TGTGCCAGCAGTTACCTCCCATGGGACATCGACGCTGAGCAGTTCTTC
CDR3aa: CASSYLPWDIDAEQFF

j_gene: TRBJ2-5
v_gene: TRBV20-1
abundance: few
d_gene: TRBD2
CDR3nt: TGCAGTGCTAGAGGCGAGCGGGGGGTACCCCAAGAGACCCAGTACTTC
CDR3aa: CSARGERGVPQETQYF

j_gene: TRBJ2-1
v_gene: TRBV3-1
abundance: NA
d_gene: TRBD2
CDR3nt: TGTGCCAGCAGCCCTGAGGGACTAGCGGGAGGGCGAGGACGATGGGCGAAAGCCTACAATGAGCAGTTCTTC
CDR3aa: CASSPEGLAGGRGRWAKAYNEQFF

j_gene: TRBJ2-7
v_gene: TRBV29-1
abundance: NA
d_gene: TRBD1
CDR3nt: TGCAGCGTTGAGACAGGGTGCGAGCAGTACTTC
CDR3aa: CSVETGCEQYF

j_gene: TRBJ2-4
v_gene: TRBV3-1
abundance: NA
d_gene: NA
CDR3nt: TGTGCCAGCAGCGACAACCCAAACGCTCCCGGGAAAATTCAGTACTTC
CDR3aa: CASSDNPNAPGKIQYF

j_gene: TRBJ1-1
v_gene: TRBV28
abundance: few
d_gene: NA
CDR3nt: TGTGCCTGCAGGGGACCGAACACTGAAGCTTTCTTT
CDR3aa: CACRGPNTEAFF